This T cell receptor beta chain comes out of a study of identical twins. The CDR3 length is 16 residues. Per germline, CDR1 SQVTM and CDR2 ANQGSEA. The junction had 16 bases not matched to a gene; V was cut back by 7 bases and J by 4 bases. TCRdb reprocessed the 5' RACE reads with MiXCR, giving one entry per CDR3 protein. The sample has 450,000 to 650,000 distinct CDR3 sequences; approximately 14% are singletons. About this clonotype: Its specificity is not known.

Study-wide results and caveats: Abundant cord blood beta clonotypes carried fewer insertions; memory repertoires showed none. Because invariant MAIT and iNKT cells could be present, zero-insertion analyses could be partly confounded. Compared with unrelated sharing, twin-shared out-of-frame alpha sequences had more low-probability sequences.

The data were also submitted as part of a second study, on yellow fever vaccine responses in identical twins.

The clonotype originates from a woman in her late teens or twenties in good health. Sample: CD4+ T cells sorted from blood. The chain couples TRBV29-1 to TRBJ2-3; 8 bases line up with TRBD2. For the CDR3, the DNA is TGCAGCGCCCTGGGGAAACCCGGGACTAGTTCAGATACGCAGTATTTT. Translation gives CSALGKPGTSSDTQYF.